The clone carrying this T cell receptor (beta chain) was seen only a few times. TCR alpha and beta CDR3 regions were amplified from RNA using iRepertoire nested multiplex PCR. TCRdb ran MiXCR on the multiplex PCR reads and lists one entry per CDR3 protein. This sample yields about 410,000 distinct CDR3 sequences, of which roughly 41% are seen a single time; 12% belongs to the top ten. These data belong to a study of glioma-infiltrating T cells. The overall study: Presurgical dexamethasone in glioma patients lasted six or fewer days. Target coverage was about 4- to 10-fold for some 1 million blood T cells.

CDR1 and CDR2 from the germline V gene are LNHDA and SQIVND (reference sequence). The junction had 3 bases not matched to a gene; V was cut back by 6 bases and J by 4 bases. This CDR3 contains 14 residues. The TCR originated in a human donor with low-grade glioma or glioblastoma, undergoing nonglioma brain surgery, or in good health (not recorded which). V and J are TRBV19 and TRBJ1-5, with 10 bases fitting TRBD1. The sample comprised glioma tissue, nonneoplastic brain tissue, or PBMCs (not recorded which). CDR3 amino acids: CASRRTGGNQPQHF. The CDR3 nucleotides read TGTGCCAGTAGACGGACAGGGGGGAATCAGCCCCAGCATTTT.